These T cell receptor beta chains were read from a single sample in a study of blood T cell repertoires in COVID-19. Clones were read by immunoSEQ multiplex PCR, and TCRdb kept only the in-frame ones, dropping some. Seen here are over 150,000 clones, 70% to 90% observed once, and the top ten hold around 8.4%. The sample comprised peripheral blood. These receptors originate from a woman older than 75 with COVID-19, enrolled during active disease. Each CDR3 is given with its conserved first and last residue. A D gene is named only where the DNA matches it firmly. A clone size is listed for some rows: how often the clone was seen (once, few, many), or a class if it is expanded.

>TRBJ2-7|.|TRBV12-3/TRBV12-4|.
TGTGCCAGCAGTTTGGGAGAGGGCGAGCAGTACTTC
CASSLGEGEQYF
>TRBJ2-1|TRBD1|TRBV9|.
TGTGCCAGCAGCGTAGGGTGGGACAGGGGTAATGAGCAGTTCTTC
CASSVGWDRGNEQFF
>TRBJ1-1|.|TRBV9|.
TGTGCCAGCAGCGCCGGGCCCGGGGGTGCTGAAGCTTTCTTT
CASSAGPGGAEAFF
>TRBJ1-4|.|TRBV28|.
TGTGCCAGCACCCCGGCGGGGAGGGGAGCTAATGAAAAACTGTTTTTT
CASTPAGRGANEKLFF
>TRBJ2-5|TRBD2|TRBV7-3|.
TGTGCCAGCAGCTACCAGCGGGGGGAATCGGAGACCCAGTACTTC
CASSYQRGESETQYF
>TRBJ2-1|TRBD1|TRBV19|.
TGTGCCAGTAGTATAGAAGGGGGCGGAACCAATGAGCAGTTCTTC
CASSIEGGGTNEQFF
>TRBJ1-2|.|TRBV6-4|.
TGTGCCAGCAGTGACCTAAAGGGGGGCTACACCTTC
CASSDLKGGYTF
>TRBJ2-7|.|TRBV4-2|few
TGTGCCAGCAGCCAAGTCGCCGCACCTAGCGCCAGCTCCTACGAGCAGTACTTC
CASSQVAAPSASSYEQYF
>TRBJ2-7|TRBD1|TRBV9|.
TGTGCCAGCAGCGCTGGACAGGGGAACGAGCAGTACTTC
CASSAGQGNEQYF
>TRBJ2-7|.|TRBV10-3|.
TGTGCCATCAGTCTCTCAGGGCGTGCCTACGAGCAGTACTTC
CAISLSGRAYEQYF
>TRBJ1-2|TRBD1|TRBV3-1/TRBV3-2|.
TGTGCCAGCAGCCACCGTCCCAGTCAGGGGGTGGGCCCGGCTAACTATGGCTACACCTTC
CASSHRPSQGVGPANYGYTF
>TRBJ2-1|TRBD1|TRBV19|.
TGTGCCAGTAGCCAGTCCGGGACAGGGATATACAATGAGCAGTTCTTC
CASSQSGTGIYNEQFF
>TRBJ1-2|.|TRBV9|.
TGTGCCAGCAGCATAACCACAGTGGGGGGTATCTATGGCTACACCTTC
CASSITTVGGIYGYTF
>TRBJ1-1|.|TRBV5-1|few
TGCGCCAGCAGCTTCCCCGACAGGAACACTGAAGCTTTCTTT
CASSFPDRNTEAFF
>TRBJ1-1|TRBD1|TRBV3-1/TRBV3-2|.
TGTGCCAGCAGACAAGGGGACAGGAAGGCTTTCTTT
CASRQGDRKAFF
>TRBJ2-7|.|TRBV5-4|.
TGTGCCAGCAGCTTTCGGTACTCCTACGAGCAGTACTTC
CASSFRYSYEQYF
>TRBJ1-3|.|TRBV7-9|.
TGTGCCAGCAGAGGGGACAACCCGACAGGAAACACCATATATTTT
CASRGDNPTGNTIYF
>TRBJ1-1|.|TRBV3-1/TRBV3-2|.
TGTGCCAGCAGCCAAGGCCAACTCGTCGGGGGGGCGCGCGAAGCTTTCTTT
CASSQGQLVGGAREAFF
>TRBJ2-4|TRBD2|TRBV4-2|.
TGTGCCAGCAGCCAAACCGGGGGAGGGGATAAAAACATTCAGTACTTC
CASSQTGGGDKNIQYF
>TRBJ2-2|TRBD2|TRBV2|.
TGTGCCAGCGCCACAGAGCCATCAGCGCTAGCGGGCCGTGTCGCCGCGCTGTTTTTT
CASATEPSALAGRVAALFF
>TRBJ2-5|.|TRBV6-6|.
TGTGCCAGCAGTTACTCCACAGGAGGGCGAGAGACCCAGTACTTC
CASSYSTGGRETQYF
>TRBJ1-1|.|TRBV2|.
TGTGCCAGCAGTCCCGCGCCGGTCACTGAAGCTTTCTTT
CASSPAPVTEAFF
>TRBJ1-4|.|TRBV19|few
TGTGCCAGTAGTCCGCCTCGGACAACAATTGCAACTAATGAAAAACTGTTTTTT
CASSPPRTTIATNEKLFF
>TRBJ2-2|.|TRBV5-4|.
TGTGCCAGCAGCTTGGGAAGTCAGTTGCGGGCCGGGGAGCTGTTTTTT
CASSLGSQLRAGELFF
>TRBJ2-4|TRBD1|TRBV5-1|.
TGCGCCAGCAGCTTGCGGGGACAGGCGTTAGCCAAAAACATTCAGTACTTC
CASSLRGQALAKNIQYF
>TRBJ2-7|.|TRBV5-1|.
TGCGCCAGCAGCTTAGCGAGAAACGCCGAGCAGTACTTC
CASSLARNAEQYF
>TRBJ2-1|TRBD2|TRBV7-9|.
TGTGCCAGCAGCTTAGCTTACCTAGCGGGTGGGAATGAGCAGTTCTTC
CASSLAYLAGGNEQFF
>TRBJ1-3|.|TRBV29-1|.
TGCAGCGTTGGTGTAAACTCTGGAAACACCATATATTTT
CSVGVNSGNTIYF
>TRBJ1-1|TRBD1|TRBV11-2|.
TGTGCCAGCAAGGGACAGGGTATGAACACTGAAGCTTTCTTT
CASKGQGMNTEAFF
>TRBJ2-1|TRBD2|TRBV9|.
TGTGCCAGCAGCGACCTTAGCGGGGGTGGCGATGAGCAGTTCTTC
CASSDLSGGGDEQFF
>TRBJ2-1|TRBD2|TRBV2|.
TGTGCCAGCAGTGCACGGGAGGCCGGGTCCGAGCAGTTCTTC
CASSAREAGSEQFF
>TRBJ2-5|.|TRBV18|.
TGTGCCAGCTCACCCCCAGGGGCCGGAGAGACCCAGTACTTC
CASSPPGAGETQYF
>TRBJ2-7|.|TRBV7-2|.
TGTGCCAGCAGCTTTTACAGGGCCTACGAGCAGTACTTC
CASSFYRAYEQYF
>TRBJ1-3|.|TRBV4-1|.
TGCGCCAGCAGCCAAGATCGGGGAAGCACCATATATTTT
CASSQDRGSTIYF
>TRBJ2-3|TRBD2|TRBV7-9|.
TGTGCCAGCGGCCGGGGGGCAGATACGCAGTATTTT
CASGRGADTQYF
>TRBJ2-1|TRBD2|TRBV6-1|.
TGTGCCAGCAGTGTCAGACTAGCGGGAGGCGGCAATGAGCAGTTCTTC
CASSVRLAGGGNEQFF
>TRBJ1-5|TRBD1|TRBV2|.
TGTGCCAGCAGCGGGACAGGGCGAGGACAGCCCCAGCATTTT
CASSGTGRGQPQHF
>TRBJ2-1|TRBD1|TRBV29-1|.
TGCAGCGTTGAAGATAGGGGGACAGGGGCCTACAATGAGCAGTTCTTC
CSVEDRGTGAYNEQFF
>TRBJ2-5|TRBD2|TRBV11-2|.
TGTGCCAGCAGCTTAGGTCATAGCGGGACCAGGGAGACCCAGTACTTC
CASSLGHSGTRETQYF
>TRBJ2-5|.|TRBV18|.
TGTGCCAGCTCACCGGCCCAAGAGACCCAGTACTTC
CASSPAQETQYF
>TRBJ1-4|.|TRBV27|.
TGTGCCAGCAGTCCCAGGGGAAGAAGGGATGAAAAACTGTTTTTT
CASSPRGRRDEKLFF
>TRBJ1-2|.|TRBV15|.
TGTGCCACCAGCGGGGGGAACTATGGCTACACCTTC
CATSGGNYGYTF
>TRBJ1-4|.|TRBV6-1|.
TGTGCCAGCAGTGCTATACTACAGTCGGGGAATGAAAAACTGTTTTTT
CASSAILQSGNEKLFF
>TRBJ1-1|TRBD1|TRBV24-1|once
TGTGCCACCAGCGATACAGGGGACAACACTGAAGCTTTCTTT
CATSDTGDNTEAFF